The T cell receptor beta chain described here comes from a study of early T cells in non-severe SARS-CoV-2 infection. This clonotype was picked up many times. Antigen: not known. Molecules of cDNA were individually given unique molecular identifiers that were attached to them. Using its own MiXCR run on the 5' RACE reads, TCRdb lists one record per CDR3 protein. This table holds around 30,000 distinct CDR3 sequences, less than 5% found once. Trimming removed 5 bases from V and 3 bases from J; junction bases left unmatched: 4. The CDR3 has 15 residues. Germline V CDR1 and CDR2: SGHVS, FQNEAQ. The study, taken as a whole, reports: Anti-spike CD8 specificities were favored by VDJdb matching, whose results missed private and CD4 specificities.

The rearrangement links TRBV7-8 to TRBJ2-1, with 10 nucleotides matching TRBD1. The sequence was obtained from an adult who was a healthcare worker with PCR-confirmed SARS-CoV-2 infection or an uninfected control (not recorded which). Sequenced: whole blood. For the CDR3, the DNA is TGTGCCAGCAGCCCGACAGGGGGCGACTACAATGAGCAGTTCTTC. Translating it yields CASSPTGGDYNEQFF.